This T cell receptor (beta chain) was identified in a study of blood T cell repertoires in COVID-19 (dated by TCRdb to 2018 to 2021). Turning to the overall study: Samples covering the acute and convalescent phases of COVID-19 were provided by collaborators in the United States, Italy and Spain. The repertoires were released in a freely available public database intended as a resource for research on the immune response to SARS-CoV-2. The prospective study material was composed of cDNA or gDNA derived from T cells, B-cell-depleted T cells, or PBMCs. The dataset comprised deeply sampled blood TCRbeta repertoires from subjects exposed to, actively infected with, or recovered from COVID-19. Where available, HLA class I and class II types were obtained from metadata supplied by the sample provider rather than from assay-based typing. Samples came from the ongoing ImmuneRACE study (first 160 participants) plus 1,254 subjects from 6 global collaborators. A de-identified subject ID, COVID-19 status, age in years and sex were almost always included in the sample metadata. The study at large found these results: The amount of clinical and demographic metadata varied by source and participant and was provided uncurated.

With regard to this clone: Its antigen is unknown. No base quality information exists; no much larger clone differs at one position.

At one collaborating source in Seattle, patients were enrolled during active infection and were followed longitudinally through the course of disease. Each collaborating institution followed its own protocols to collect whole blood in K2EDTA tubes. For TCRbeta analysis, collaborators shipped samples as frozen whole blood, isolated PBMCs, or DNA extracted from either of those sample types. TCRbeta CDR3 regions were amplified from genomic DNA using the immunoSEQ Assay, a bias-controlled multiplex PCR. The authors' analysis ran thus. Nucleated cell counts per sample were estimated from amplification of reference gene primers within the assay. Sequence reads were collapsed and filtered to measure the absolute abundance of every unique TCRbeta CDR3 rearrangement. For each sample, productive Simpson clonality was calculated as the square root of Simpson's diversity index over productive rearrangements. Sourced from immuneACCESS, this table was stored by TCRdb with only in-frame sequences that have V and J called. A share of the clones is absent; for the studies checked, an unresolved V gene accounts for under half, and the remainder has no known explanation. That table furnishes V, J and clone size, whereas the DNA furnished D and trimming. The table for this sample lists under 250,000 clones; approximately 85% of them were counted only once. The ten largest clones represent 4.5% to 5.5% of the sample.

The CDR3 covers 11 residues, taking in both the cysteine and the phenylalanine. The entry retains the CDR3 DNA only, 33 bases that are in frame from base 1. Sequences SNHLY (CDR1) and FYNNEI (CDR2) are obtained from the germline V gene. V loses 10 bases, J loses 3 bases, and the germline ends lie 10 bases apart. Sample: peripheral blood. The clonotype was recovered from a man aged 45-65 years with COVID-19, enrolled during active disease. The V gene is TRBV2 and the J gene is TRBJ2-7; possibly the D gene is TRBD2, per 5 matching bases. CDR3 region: CATAGGYEQYF. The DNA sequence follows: TGTGCCACCGCGGGCGGCTACGAGCAGTACTTC.